What follows is one T cell receptor (beta chain) and its context. Trimming at V came to 8 bases and at J to 0 bases, leaving 7 bases not matched to a gene. Germline-derived CDR1 and CDR2 are MNHEY and SMNVEV (reference sequence). The CDR3 is 17 amino acids. The entry originates in a study of blood T cell repertoires in COVID-19. Study-level information: The United States, Italy and Spain supplied acute and convalescent COVID-19 samples. T cells, B-cell-depleted T cells, or PBMCs provided the cDNA or gDNA that served as material.

In the original workflow: Estimation of nucleated cell counts was performed using reference gene primer amplification. Some clones are missing from TCRdb's copy, which holds only in-frame ones; the method was immunoSEQ multiplex PCR. V, J and clone size derive from that table, while D and trimming were established from the DNA sequence. The table shows about 100,000 clones, with approximately 85% occurring only once. This receptor was obtained from a human donor in a cohort sampled during active COVID-19. V and J are TRBV27 and TRBJ2-1; 13 bases fit TRBD2. The sequenced sample consisted of peripheral blood. CDR3 in amino acids: CASGRLAGGSSYNEQFF. In DNA form, the CDR3 reads TGTGCCAGCGGCAGACTAGCGGGGGGAAGCTCCTACAATGAGCAGTTCTTC.